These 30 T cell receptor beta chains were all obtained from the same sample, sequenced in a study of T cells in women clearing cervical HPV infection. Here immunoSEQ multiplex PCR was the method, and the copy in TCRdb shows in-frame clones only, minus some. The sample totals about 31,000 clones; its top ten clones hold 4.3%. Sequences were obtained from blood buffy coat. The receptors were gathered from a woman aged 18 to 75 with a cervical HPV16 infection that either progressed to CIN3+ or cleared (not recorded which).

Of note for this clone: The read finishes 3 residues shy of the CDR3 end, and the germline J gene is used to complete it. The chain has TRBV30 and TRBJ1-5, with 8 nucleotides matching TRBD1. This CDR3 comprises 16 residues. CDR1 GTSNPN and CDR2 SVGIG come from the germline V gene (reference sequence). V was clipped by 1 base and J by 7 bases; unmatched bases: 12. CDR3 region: CAWSGPGGIAGQPQHF. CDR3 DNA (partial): TGTGCCTGGAGTGGACCAGGGGGCATAGCGGGACAGCCC.

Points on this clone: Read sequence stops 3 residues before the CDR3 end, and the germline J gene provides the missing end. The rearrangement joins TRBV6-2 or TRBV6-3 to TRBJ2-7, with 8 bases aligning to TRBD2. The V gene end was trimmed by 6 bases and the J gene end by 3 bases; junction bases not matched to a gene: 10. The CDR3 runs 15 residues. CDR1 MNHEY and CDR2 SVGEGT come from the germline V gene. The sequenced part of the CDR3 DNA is TGTGCCAGCAGGGGAGCGGGGGACGGGTTCTACGAG. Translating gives CASRGAGDGFYE. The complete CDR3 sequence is CASRGAGDGFYEQYF.

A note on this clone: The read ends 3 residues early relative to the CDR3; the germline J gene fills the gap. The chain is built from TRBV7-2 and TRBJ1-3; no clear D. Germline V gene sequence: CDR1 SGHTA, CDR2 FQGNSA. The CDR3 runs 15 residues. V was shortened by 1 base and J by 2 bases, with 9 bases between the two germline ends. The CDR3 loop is CASSLVDIAGNTIYF. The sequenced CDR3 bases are TGTGCCAGCAGCTTAGTTGATATAGCTGGAAACACC.

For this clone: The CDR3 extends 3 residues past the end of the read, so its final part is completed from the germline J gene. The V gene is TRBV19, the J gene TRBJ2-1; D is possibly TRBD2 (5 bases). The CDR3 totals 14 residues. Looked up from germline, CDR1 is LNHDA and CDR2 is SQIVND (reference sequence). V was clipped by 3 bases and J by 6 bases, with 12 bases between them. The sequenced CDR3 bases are TGTGCCAGTAGTATCGCGACTACTCCCAATGAG. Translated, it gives CASSIATTPNE. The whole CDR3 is CASSIATTPNEQFF.

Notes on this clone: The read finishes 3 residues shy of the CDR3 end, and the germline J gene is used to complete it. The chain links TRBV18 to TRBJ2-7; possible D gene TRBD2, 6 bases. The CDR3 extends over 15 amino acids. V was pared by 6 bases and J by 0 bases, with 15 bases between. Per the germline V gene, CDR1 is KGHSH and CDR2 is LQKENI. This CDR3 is CASSPLATSSYEQYF. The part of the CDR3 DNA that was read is TGTGCCAGCTCGCCGCTAGCGACAAGCTCCTACGAG.

The sequenced CDR3 bases are TGTGCCAGCAGCCCGGACCAGGGGCTAGGC. Protein sequence: CASSPDQGLG. The full CDR3 protein is CASSPDQGLGYTF. The rearrangement uses TRBV7-2 and TRBJ1-2, with D possibly being TRBD1 (6 bases). Sequencing ends 3 residues short of the CDR3 end; the germline J gene provides the rest. CDR3 size: 13 residues. Germline V gene data show CDR1 as SGHTA and CDR2 as FQGNSA.

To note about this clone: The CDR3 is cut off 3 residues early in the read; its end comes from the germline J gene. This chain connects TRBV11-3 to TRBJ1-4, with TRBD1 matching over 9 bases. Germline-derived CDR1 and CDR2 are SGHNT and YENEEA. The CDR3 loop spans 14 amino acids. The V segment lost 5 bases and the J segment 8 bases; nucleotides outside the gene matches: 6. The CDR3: CASSDRTGEEKLFF. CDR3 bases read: TGTGCCAGCAGCGACCGGACAGGGGAAGAAAAA.

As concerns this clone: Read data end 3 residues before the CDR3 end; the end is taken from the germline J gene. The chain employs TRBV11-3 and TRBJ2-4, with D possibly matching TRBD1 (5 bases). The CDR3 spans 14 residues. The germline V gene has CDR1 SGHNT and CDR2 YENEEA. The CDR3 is CASSLVRTSYVQYF. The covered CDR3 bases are TGTGCCAGCAGCTTAGTAAGGACATCGTATGTT.

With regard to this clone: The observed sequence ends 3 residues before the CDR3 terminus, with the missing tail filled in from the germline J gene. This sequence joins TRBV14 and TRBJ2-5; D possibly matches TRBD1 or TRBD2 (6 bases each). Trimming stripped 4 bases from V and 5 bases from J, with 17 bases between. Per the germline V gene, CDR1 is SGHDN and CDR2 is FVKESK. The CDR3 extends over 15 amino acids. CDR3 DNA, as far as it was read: TGTGCCAGCAGCCTTCGAGCGGAGGGGGTGGAGACC. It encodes CASSLRAEGVET. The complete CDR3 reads CASSLRAEGVETQYF. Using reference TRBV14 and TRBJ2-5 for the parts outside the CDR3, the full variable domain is EAGVTQFPSHSVIEKGQTVTLRCDPISGHDNLYWYRRVMGKEIKFLLHFVKESKQDESGMPNNRFLAERTGGTYSTLKVQPAELEDSGVYFCASSLRAEGVETQYFGPGTRLLVL.

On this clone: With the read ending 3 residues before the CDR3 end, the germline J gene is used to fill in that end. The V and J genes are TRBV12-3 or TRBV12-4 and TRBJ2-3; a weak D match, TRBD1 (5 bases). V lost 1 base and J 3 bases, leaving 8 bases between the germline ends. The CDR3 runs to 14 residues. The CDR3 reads CASSLEGPTDTQYF. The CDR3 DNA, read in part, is TGTGCCAGCAGTTTAGAGGGGCCAACAGATACG.

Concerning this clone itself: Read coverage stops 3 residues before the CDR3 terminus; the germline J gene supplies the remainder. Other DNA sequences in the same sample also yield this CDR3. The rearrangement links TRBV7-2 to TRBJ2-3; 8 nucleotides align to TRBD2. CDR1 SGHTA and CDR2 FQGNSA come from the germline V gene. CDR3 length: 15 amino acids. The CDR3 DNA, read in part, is TGTGCCAGCAGCTTAGGAGGGAGAGCGGGAGAGACG. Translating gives CASSLGGRAGET. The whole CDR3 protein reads CASSLGGRAGETQYF.

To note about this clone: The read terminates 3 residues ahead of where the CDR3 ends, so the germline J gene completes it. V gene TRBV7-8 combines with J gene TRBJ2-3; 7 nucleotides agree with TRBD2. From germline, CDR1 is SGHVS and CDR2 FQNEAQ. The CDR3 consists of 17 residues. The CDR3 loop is CASSRPLSGDARETQYF. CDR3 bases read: TGTGCCAGCAGCCGACCCTTGAGCGGGGATGCCAGGGAGACG.

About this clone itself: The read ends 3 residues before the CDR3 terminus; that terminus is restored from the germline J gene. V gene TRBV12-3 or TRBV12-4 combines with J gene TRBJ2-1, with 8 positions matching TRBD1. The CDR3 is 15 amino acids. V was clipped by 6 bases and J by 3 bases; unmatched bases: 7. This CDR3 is CASSPGQGSYNEQFF. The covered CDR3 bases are TGTGCCAGCAGCCCCGGACAGGGAAGCTACAATGAG.

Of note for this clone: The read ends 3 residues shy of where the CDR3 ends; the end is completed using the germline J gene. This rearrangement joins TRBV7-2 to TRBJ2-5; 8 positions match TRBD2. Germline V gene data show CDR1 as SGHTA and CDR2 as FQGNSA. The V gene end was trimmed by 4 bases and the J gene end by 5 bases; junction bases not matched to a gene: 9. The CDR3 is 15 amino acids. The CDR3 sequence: CASSSRTGGAETQYF. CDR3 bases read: TGTGCCAGCAGCTCCCGGACCGGGGGGGCGGAGACC.

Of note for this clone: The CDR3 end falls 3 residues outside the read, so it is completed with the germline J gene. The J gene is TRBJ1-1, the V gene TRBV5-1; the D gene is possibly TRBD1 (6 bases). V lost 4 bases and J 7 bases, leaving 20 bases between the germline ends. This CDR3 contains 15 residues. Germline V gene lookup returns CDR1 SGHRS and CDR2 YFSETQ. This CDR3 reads CASSTGSAGVGEAFF. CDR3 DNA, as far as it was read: TGCGCCAGCAGCACCGGATCGGCAGGGGTTGGTGAA.

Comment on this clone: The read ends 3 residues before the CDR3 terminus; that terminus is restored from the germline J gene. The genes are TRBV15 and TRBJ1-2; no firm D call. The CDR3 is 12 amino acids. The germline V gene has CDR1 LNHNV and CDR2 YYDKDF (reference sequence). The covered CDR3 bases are TGTGCCACCAGCAGAGACCCCAGGGGC. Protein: CATSRDPRG. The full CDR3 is CATSRDPRGYTF.

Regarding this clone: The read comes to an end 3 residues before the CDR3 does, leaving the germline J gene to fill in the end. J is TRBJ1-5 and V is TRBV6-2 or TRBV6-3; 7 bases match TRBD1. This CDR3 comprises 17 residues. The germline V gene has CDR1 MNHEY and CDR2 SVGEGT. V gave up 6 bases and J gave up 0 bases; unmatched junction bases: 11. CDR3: CASSYDREGYSNQPQHF. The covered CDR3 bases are TGTGCCAGCAGCTACGACAGGGAGGGATATAGCAATCAGCCC.

CDR3 DNA, as far as it was read: TGCGCCAGCTCACCGGGACAGGGATCTGGC. Protein sequence: CASSPGQGSG. The whole CDR3 reads CASSPGQGSGYTF. The chain uses TRBV10-1 and TRBJ1-2, with 9 positions matching TRBD1. The missing CDR3 end, 3 residues past where the read stops, is filled in from the germline J gene. Germline-derived CDR1 and CDR2 are WNHNN and SYGVQD (reference sequence). The junction had 8 bases not matched to a gene; V was cut back by 8 bases and J by 7 bases. This CDR3 region has 13 residues.

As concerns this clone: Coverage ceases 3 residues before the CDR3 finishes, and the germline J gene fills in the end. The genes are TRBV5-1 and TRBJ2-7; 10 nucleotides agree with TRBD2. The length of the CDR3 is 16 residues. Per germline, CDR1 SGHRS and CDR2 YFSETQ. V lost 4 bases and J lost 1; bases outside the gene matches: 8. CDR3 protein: CASSDRRTSGSYEQYF. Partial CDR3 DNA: TGCGCCAGCAGCGACCGCCGGACTAGCGGATCCTACGAG.

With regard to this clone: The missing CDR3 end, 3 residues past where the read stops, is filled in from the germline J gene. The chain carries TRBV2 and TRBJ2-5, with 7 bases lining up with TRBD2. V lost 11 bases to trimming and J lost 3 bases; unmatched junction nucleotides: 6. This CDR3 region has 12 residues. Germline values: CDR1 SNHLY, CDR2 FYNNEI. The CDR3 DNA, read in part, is TGTGCCGGCGGGGGAGGGAAAGAGACC. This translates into CAGGGGKET. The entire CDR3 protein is CAGGGGKETQYF.

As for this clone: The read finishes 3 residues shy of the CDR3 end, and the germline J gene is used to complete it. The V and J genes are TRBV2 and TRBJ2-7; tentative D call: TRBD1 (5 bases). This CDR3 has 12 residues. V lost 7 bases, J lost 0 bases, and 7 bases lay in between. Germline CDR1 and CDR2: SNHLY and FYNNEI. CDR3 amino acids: CASTTDSYEQYF. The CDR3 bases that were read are TGTGCCAGCACGACAGACTCCTACGAG. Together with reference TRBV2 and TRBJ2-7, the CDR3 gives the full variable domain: EPEVTQTPSHQVTQMGQEVILRCVPISNHLYFYWYRQILGQKVEFLVSFYNNEISEKSEIFDDQFSVERPDGSNFTLKIRSTKLEDSAMYFCASTTDSYEQYFGPGTRLTVT.

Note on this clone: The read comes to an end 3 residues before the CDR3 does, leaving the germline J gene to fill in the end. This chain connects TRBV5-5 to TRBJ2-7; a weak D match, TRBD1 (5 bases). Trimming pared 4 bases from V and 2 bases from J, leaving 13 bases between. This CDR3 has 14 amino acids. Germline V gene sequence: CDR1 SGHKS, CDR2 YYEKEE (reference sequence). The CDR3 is CASSLPTGTYEQYF. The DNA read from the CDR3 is TGTGCCAGCAGCCTACCAACAGGTACCTACGAG. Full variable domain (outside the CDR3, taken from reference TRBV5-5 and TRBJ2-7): DAGVTQSPTHLIKTRGQQVTLRCSPISGHKSVSWYQQVLGQGPQFIFQYYEKEERGRGNFPDRFSARQFPNYSSELNVNALLLGDSALYLCASSLPTGTYEQYFGPGTRLTVT.

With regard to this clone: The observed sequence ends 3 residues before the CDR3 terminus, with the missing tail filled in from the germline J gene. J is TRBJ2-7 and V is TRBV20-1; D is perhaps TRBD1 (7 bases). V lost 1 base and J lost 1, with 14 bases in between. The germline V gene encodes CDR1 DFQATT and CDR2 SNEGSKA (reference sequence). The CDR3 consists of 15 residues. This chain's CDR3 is CSARGRRGQSYEQYF. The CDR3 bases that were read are TGCAGTGCTAGAGGTAGGAGGGGGCAATCCTACGAG.

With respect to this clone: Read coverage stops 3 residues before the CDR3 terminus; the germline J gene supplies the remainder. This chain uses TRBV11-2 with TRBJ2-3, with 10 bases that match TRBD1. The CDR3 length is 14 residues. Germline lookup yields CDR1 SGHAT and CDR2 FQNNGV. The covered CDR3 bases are TGTGCCAGCAGCTCAGGGACAGGGGAGAGGTCG. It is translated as CASSSGTGERS. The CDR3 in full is CASSSGTGERSQYF.

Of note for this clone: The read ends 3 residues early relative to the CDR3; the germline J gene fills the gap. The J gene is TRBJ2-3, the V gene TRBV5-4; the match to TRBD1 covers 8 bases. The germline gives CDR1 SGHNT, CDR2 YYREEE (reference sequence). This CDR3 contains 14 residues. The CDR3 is CASPRDRKNQPQYF. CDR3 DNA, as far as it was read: TGTGCCAGCCCCCGGGACAGGAAGAATCAGCCG.

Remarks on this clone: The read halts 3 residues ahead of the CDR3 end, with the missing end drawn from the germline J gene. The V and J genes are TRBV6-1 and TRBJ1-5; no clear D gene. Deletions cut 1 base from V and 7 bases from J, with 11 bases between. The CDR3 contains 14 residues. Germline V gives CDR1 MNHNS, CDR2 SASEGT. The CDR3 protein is CASSEGGSEQPQHF. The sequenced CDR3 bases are TGTGCCAGCAGTGAAGGAGGGTCTGAACAGCCC.

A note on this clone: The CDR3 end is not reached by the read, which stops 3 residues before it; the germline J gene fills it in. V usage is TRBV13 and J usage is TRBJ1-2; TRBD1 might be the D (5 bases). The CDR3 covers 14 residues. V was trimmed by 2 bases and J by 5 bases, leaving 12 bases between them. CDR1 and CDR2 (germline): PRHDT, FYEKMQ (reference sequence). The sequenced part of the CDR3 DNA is TGTGCCAGCAGCTTAAATAGGGGTCGGTATGGC. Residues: CASSLNRGRYG. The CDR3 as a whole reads CASSLNRGRYGYTF. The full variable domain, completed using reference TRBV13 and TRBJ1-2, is AAGVIQSPRHLIKEKRETATLKCYPIPRHDTVYWYQQGPGQDPQFLISFYEKMQSDKGSIPDRFSAQQFSDYHSELNMSSLELGDSALYFCASSLNRGRYGYTFGSGTRLTVV.

The CDR3 sequence is CASSERTGVMEQPQYF. The DNA read from the CDR3 is TGTGCCAGCAGTGAAAGGACAGGGGTGATGGAGCAGCCG. The chain recombines TRBV2 with TRBJ2-3, with 9 bases that match TRBD1. The CDR3 end falls 3 residues outside the read, so it is completed with the germline J gene. Germline CDR1 and CDR2: SNHLY and FYNNEI. CDR3 length: 16 residues.

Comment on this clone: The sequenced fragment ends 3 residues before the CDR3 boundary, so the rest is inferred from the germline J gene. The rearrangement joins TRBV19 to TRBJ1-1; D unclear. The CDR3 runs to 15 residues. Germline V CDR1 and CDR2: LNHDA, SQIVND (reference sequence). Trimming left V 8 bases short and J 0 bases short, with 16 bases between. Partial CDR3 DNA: TGTGCCAGTCGGCTTCGGGGTCAGATGAACACTGAA. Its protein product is CASRLRGQMNTE. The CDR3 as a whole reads CASRLRGQMNTEAFF.

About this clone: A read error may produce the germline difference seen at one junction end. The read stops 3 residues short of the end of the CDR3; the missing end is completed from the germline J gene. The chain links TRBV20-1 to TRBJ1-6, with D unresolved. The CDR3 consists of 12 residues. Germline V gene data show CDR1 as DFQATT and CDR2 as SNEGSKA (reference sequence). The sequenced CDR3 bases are TGCAGTGCGAGAGCCGATAATTCACCC. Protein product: CSARADNSP. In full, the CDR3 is CSARADNSPLHF.